This passage covers 6 T cell receptor beta chains from one sample sequenced in a study of blood T cell repertoires in COVID-19. Some clones are missing from TCRdb's copy, which holds only in-frame ones; the method was immunoSEQ multiplex PCR. The table records over 200,000 clones, just over 90% of them present only once. The specimen sequenced was peripheral blood. These receptors were obtained from a man under 40 with acute or convalescent COVID-19.

The chain couples TRBV18 to TRBJ1-1, with 8 bases aligning to TRBD1. V was pared by 2 bases and J by 5 bases, with 13 bases of the junction left unmatched. The CDR3 contains 17 residues. The germline CDR1 and CDR2 sequences are KGHSH and LQKENI. Written as DNA, the CDR3 is TGTGCCAGCTCACCAGGGACAGGCGAGACACGGATGACTGAAGCTTTCTTT. This encodes CASSPGTGETRMTEAFF. The whole variable domain, filled in from reference TRBV18 and TRBJ1-1, reads NAGVMQNPRHLVRRRGQEARLRCSPMKGHSHVYWYRQLPEEGLKFMVYLQKENIIDESGMPKERFSAEFPKEGPSILRIQQVVRGDSAAYFCASSPGTGETRMTEAFFGQGTRLTVV.

This clone was found a few times. The sample holds other DNA sequences that translate to the same CDR3. The chain carries TRBV28 and TRBJ1-1; D may be TRBD1 (5 bases). The V end was cut by 5 bases, the J end by 5 bases, with 9 bases between. Germline V gene sequence: CDR1 MDHEN, CDR2 SYDVKM. The CDR3 consists of 12 residues. CDR3 loop: CASSLRGTEAFF. In DNA, the CDR3 is TGTGCCAGCAGTCTCCGGGGGACTGAAGCTTTCTTT. The whole variable domain, filled in from reference TRBV28 and TRBJ1-1, reads DVKVTQSSRYLVKRTGEKVFLECVQDMDHENMFWYRQDPGLGLRLIYFSYDVKMKEKGDIPEGYSVSREKKERFSLILESASTNQTSMYLCASSLRGTEAFFGQGTRLTVV.

This chain connects TRBV18 to TRBJ1-4; possible D gene TRBD1, 5 bases. CDR3 length equals 14 residues. The V end was cut by 5 bases, the J end by 8 bases, with 15 bases between. Germline V gene data show CDR1 as KGHSH and CDR2 as LQKENI. CDR3 sequence: CASSLQESKEKLFF. CDR3 DNA sequence: TGTGCCAGCTCATTACAGGAAAGCAAGGAAAAACTGTTTTTT.

The genes are TRBV13 and TRBJ2-3; 13 bases map to TRBD2. Unmatched junction bases numbered 6, after V lost 7 bases and J lost 2 bases. This CDR3 comprises 16 residues. CDR1 is PRHDT and CDR2 is FYEKMQ in the germline V gene (reference sequence). The CDR3 sequence: CASIILAGGYTDTQYF. The CDR3 nucleotides read TGTGCCAGCATCATACTAGCGGGGGGGTACACAGATACGCAGTATTTT.

This chain links TRBV3-1 (or the pseudogene TRBV3-2) with TRBJ1-2; unclear D gene. The CDR3 spans 15 residues. CDR1 and CDR2 (germline): LGHDT, YNNKEL (reference sequence). V shed 2 bases and J shed 4 bases, with 14 bases lying between them. CDR3 amino acids: CASSQTEAGSYGYTF. CDR3 bases: TGTGCCAGCAGCCAAACAGAGGCTGGGAGCTATGGCTACACCTTC.

The chain couples TRBV11-1 to TRBJ2-7; 7 bases map to TRBD2. Germline values: CDR1 SGHAT, CDR2 FQDESV (reference sequence). Trimming cost V 1 base and J 3 bases; bases outside gene matches: 6. CDR3 size: 15 residues. CDR3 in amino acids: CASSLGPAGDYEQYF. DNA for the CDR3: TGTGCCAGCAGCTTAGGGCCCGCGGGGGACTACGAGCAGTACTTC.